A selection of T cell receptor beta chains follows, all from one sample in a study of T-cell memory formation after mild COVID-19. TCRdb reanalysed the 5' RACE reads using MiXCR and keeps one entry per CDR3 protein. The sample holds about 450,000 distinct CDR3 sequences, about a quarter seen once. The specimen was PBMCs or a T cell subset sorted from them (not recorded which). The source is an adult woman who had mild COVID-19 (a few samples of this study predate the infection). Cell type and time point are not known. CDR3s include the opening cysteine and the closing phenylalanine or tryptophan. Each record gives: J gene, V gene, CDR3 protein.

>TRBJ2-1|TRBV7-8
CASSLEVSGLATHQDRNEQFF
>TRBJ2-5|TRBV4-1
CASSQDMWRGTQETQYF
>TRBJ1-1|TRBV9
CASSVPGGTEAFF
>TRBJ1-1|TRBV12-3/TRBV12-4
CASKGQINTEAFF
>TRBJ1-6|TRBV12-3/TRBV12-4
CASRGTDNSPLHF
>TRBJ1-4|TRBV5-6
CASSLTGGEEKLFF
>TRBJ2-1|TRBV7-2
CASSPSGSINEQFF
>TRBJ2-5|TRBV3-1
CASSQRLKETQYF
>TRBJ2-1|TRBV7-4
CASSFFGGTSGSSVHNEQFF
>TRBJ2-7|TRBV20-1
CSAPLAGTGASEQYF
>TRBJ2-3|TRBV12-3/TRBV12-4
CASSLGQGGTTDTQYF
>TRBJ1-1|TRBV24-1
CATSVGQGAGNTEAFF
>TRBJ2-7|TRBV20-1
CSARGNSGRWYEQYF
>TRBJ1-2|TRBV7-9
CASSLSLDRAAGYTF
>TRBJ2-7|TRBV6-5
CASSYKDRTYEQYF
>TRBJ2-7|TRBV5-1
CASRGGTRDEQYF
>TRBJ2-7|TRBV7-9
CASSITGFEQYF
>TRBJ2-6|TRBV2
CASSGVGTRGANVLTF
>TRBJ2-3|TRBV7-2
CASSLRQGRRDTQYF
>TRBJ2-6|TRBV27
CASSLSVAGGANVLTF
>TRBJ2-7|TRBV7-2
CASSSAGGISYEQYF
>TRBJ2-5|TRBV7-9
CASSSQRRGQETQYF
>TRBJ2-7|TRBV12-3/TRBV12-4
CASSRGQPYEQYF
>TRBJ2-2|TRBV12-3/TRBV12-4
CASSLRGGGGTGELFF
>TRBJ2-2|TRBV18
CASSPSVLAGTGELFF
>TRBJ2-3|TRBV12-3/TRBV12-4
CASSLSGTGTSDTQYF
>TRBJ2-1|TRBV5-1
CASSPWEGSSSYNEQFF
>TRBJ2-7|TRBV7-9
CASSRDRVPYEQYF
>TRBJ1-2|TRBV12-3/TRBV12-4
CASRDTSRGYTF
>TRBJ2-1|TRBV7-2
CASSYLGVAGADEQFF
>TRBJ1-2|TRBV4-1
CASSQSWSSFYGYTF
>TRBJ1-5|TRBV6-6
CASSYSMGSPSNQPQHF
>TRBJ2-1|TRBV28
CASRLGEQFF
>TRBJ2-5|TRBV5-1
CASSLARGDQETQYF
>TRBJ2-1|TRBV12-3/TRBV12-4
CASSLTPSAGGSNEQFF
>TRBJ2-1|TRBV4-1
CASRGEVGVNEQFF
>TRBJ2-7|TRBV29-1
CSGPGFLRGEQYF
>TRBJ2-3|TRBV4-1
CASSQERGAWEDTQYF
>TRBJ2-7|TRBV7-9
CASSFLGQAIEQYF
>TRBJ2-5|TRBV7-9
CASSFAQETQYF
>TRBJ2-1|TRBV4-1
CASSQEPSGGFNEHFF